The entry below gives a single T cell receptor beta chain sequence along with its context. This clonotype showed up just once. Its antigen remains unidentified. Within one base of it there is no much larger clone, and no base qualities were kept. Just one read gives weak support. What this sample's treatment or condition label stands for: allogeneic hematopoietic cell transplantation with graft depleted of TCRalphabeta T cells and CD19 B cells. The transplant recipients were children given TCRalphabeta/CD19-depleted allogeneic hematopoietic cell grafts. The data were taken from a study of T-cell reconstitution after alpha-beta-depleted transplantation in children (dated by TCRdb to about 2016). Broadly, across the study: Using TCR repertoire profiling, the study followed T-cell immune reconstitution in a quantitative way in children after TCRalphabeta/CD19-depleted allogeneic hematopoietic cell transplantation. The full study reports these points: The high TCRbeta diversity at day 60 in some patients was ascribed to recipient T cells and intrathymic progenitors that had survived conditioning. The apparently early alphabetaT-cell count recovery about two months after transplant was reportedly dependent on only several hundred rapidly expanded clones derived from non-depleted graft cells. Over the following months the frequencies of hyperexpanded clones went down, and after one year T-cell counts and TCRbeta diversity were mostly credited to newly produced T cells.

Libraries came from PCR. The instrument was an Illumina HiSeq 2500. TCR library preparation used molecular barcoding, with unique molecular identifiers applied to normalize quantification of the TCRbeta repertoire. TCRdb itself trimmed the public reads at Q25 with fastp, ran MiXCR and retained productive beta chains. For every CDR3 protein sequence, its rows merge into one entry that carries the most common genes and DNA. In this sample the table shows about 200,000 distinct CDR3 sequences, under 20% of which occur a single time. The ten largest clones represent about 39% of the sample. Spanning cysteine to phenylalanine, the CDR3 consists of 14 amino acids. The CDR3 DNA has 42 bases and is translated from base 1. Trimming takes 5 bases off V and 10 bases off J; junction bases not matched to a gene: 7. CDR1 and CDR2 were assigned from the germline V gene (reference sequence) as MNHEY and SMNVEV.

The chain is encoded by TRBV27 joined to TRBJ2-1; 11 middle bases align to TRBD2. This receptor was taken from a male patient between 2 and 9 years old who had a stem cell transplant for acute lymphoblastic leukemia, so the T cells may come from the graft donor. The specimen was PBMCs, mostly from graft donor cells, collected 360 days after TCRalphabeta/CD19-depleted stem cell transplant. The CDR3: CASSGSGGDMEQFF. The nucleotides read TGTGCCAGCAGTGGTAGCGGGGGGGACATGGAGCAGTTCTTC.